What follows are 13 T cell receptor beta chains derived from one specimen sequenced in a study of blood T cell repertoires in COVID-19. Clones were sequenced by immunoSEQ multiplex PCR, and TCRdb holds only the in-frame ones, with some missing. The sample carries about 70,000 clones, more than 90% recorded once. Sequences were obtained from peripheral blood. The receptor source for this set is a human donor in a cohort sampled during active COVID-19.

CDR3 loop: CASSLGPSGTTFPYNEQFF. The CDR3 DNA follows: TGTGCCAGCAGCTTAGGTCCTAGCGGGACCACATTCCCCTACAATGAGCAGTTCTTC. The gene calls are TRBV7-6 and TRBJ2-1; 9 bases map to TRBD2. CDR1 is SGHVS, CDR2 FNYEAQ, per germline. Trimming took 1 base from V and 2 from J; bases not matched to a gene: 12. This CDR3 is 19 amino acids long.

The chain joins TRBV11-2 to TRBJ1-2; the D gene is possibly TRBD1 (5 bases). The CDR3 is 13 amino acids. CDR1 is SGHAT, CDR2 FQNNGV, per germline. V lost 3 bases and J lost 6, with 11 bases in between. CDR3 in amino acids: CASSLTVYHGYTF. Here the CDR3 DNA reads TGTGCCAGCAGCTTGACAGTATACCATGGCTACACCTTC. The complete variable domain, with remaining parts taken from reference TRBV11-2 and TRBJ1-2, reads EAGVAQSPRYKIIEKRQSVAFWCNPISGHATLYWYQQILGQGPKLLIQFQNNGVVDDSQLPKDRFSAERLKGVDSTLKIQPAKLEDSAVYLCASSLTVYHGYTFGSGTRLTVV.

A few counts support this clone. The CDR3, as DNA: TGTGCCAGCAGCGCGCTAGCGGGAGTGTCACGGGAGCTGTTTTTT. This translates into CASSALAGVSRELFF. V gene TRBV7-9 combines with J gene TRBJ2-2, with 10 nucleotides matching TRBD2. Germline trimming cut 5 bases from V and 9 bases from J; bases unmatched to any gene: 9. The CDR3 runs to 15 residues. The V gene's germline CDR1 is SEHNR and CDR2 FQNEAQ (reference sequence).

The chain employs TRBV20-1 and TRBJ2-3; 8 nucleotides match TRBD2. Germline V lookup: CDR1 DFQATT, CDR2 SNEGSKA (reference sequence). The CDR3 consists of 14 residues. The V segment lost 3 bases and the J segment 2 bases; nucleotides outside the gene matches: 4. The CDR3 DNA is TGCAGTGCTAGTGTAGCGGGAAACACAGATACGCAGTATTTT. The encoded protein is CSASVAGNTDTQYF.

The chain's CDR3 is CASSPGGAVTEAFF. In DNA, the CDR3 is TGTGCCAGCTCACCGGGGGGAGCGGTCACTGAAGCTTTCTTT. The chain recombines TRBV18 with TRBJ1-1; perhaps TRBD1 as D (5 bases). V was trimmed by 3 bases and J by 4 bases, leaving 12 bases between them. This CDR3 is built from 14 residues. Per the germline V gene, CDR1 is KGHSH and CDR2 is LQKENI.

V is TRBV27 and J is TRBJ1-1, with 7 bases matching TRBD1. Trimming cost V 3 bases and J 4 bases; bases outside gene matches: 5. The germline CDR1 and CDR2 sequences are MNHEY and SMNVEV (reference sequence). The CDR3 has 14 residues. The CDR3 is CASSLEPGGTEAFF. Written as DNA, the CDR3 is TGTGCCAGCAGTTTGGAGCCAGGGGGCACTGAAGCTTTCTTT.

This chain links TRBV20-1 with TRBJ2-3; 7 positions match TRBD2. This CDR3 has 14 amino acids. After removal of 3 bases from V and 4 bases from J, the junction contained 7 bases not matched to a gene. Germline V gene lookup returns CDR1 DFQATT and CDR2 SNEGSKA (reference sequence). The CDR3 DNA follows: TGCAGTGCTAGTCGGCGGGAGTCCTCAGATACGCAGTATTTT. This encodes CSASRRESSDTQYF.

This clone was observed a single time. The chain combines TRBV9 with TRBJ1-2; 7 positions agree with TRBD1. The CDR3 runs 16 residues. V trimming: 4 bases; J trimming: 4 bases; junction bases outside the gene matches: 13. CDR1 and CDR2 from the germline V gene are SGDLS and YYNGEE. Here the CDR3 reads CASSSRDSLRLYGYTF. CDR3 in DNA: TGTGCCAGCAGCTCTAGGGACAGCCTGAGACTCTATGGCTACACCTTC.

The chain links TRBV7-2 to TRBJ2-1; 7 bases agree with TRBD1. Germline V CDR1 and CDR2: SGHTA, FQGNSA. CDR3 size: 13 residues. Trimming at V came to 1 base and at J to 9 bases, leaving 3 bases not matched to a gene. The CDR3 loop reads CASSLGGQIEQFF. CDR3 DNA sequence: TGTGCCAGCAGCTTAGGGGGACAGATTGAGCAGTTCTTC.

J is TRBJ2-7 and V is TRBV21-1; the table names TRBD2, a call not compared with the DNA. TRBV21-1 is a recognized pseudogene. The CDR3 sequence is 15 residues long. The CDR3 region is CASPQTSGPRSEQYF. Written as DNA, the CDR3 is TGTGCCAGCCCCCAAACTAGCGGCCCCCGCTCCGAGCAGTACTTC.

This chain uses TRBV5-1 with TRBJ2-7; tentatively, D is TRBD2 (8 bases). CDR3 length equals 15 residues. From germline, CDR1 is SGHRS and CDR2 YFSETQ. With 4 bases removed from V and 0 bases from J, the gap between germline ends came to 14 bases. The CDR3 nucleotides are TGCGCCAGCAGCCGGGAGGGACAGCGCTCCTACGAGCAGTACTTC. It specifies CASSREGQRSYEQYF.

The gene calls are TRBV4-3 and TRBJ2-3, with D possibly being TRBD2 (7 bases). Germline values: CDR1 LGHNA, CDR2 YSLEER. V was shortened by 0 bases and J by 7 bases, with 17 bases between the two germline ends. CDR3 size: 16 residues. In DNA, the CDR3 is TGCGCCAGCAGCCAAGATCAAGGGGGAGGGCGATATACGCAGTATTTT. Protein sequence: CASSQDQGGGRYTQYF.

This chain links TRBV5-1 with TRBJ2-5; TRBD2 matches 7 bases. The CDR3 covers 14 residues. The V gene end was trimmed by 0 bases and the J gene end by 4 bases; junction bases not matched to a gene: 3. Germline V gives CDR1 SGHRS, CDR2 YFSETQ. The chain's CDR3 is CASSLASGPETQYF. CDR3 DNA sequence: TGCGCCAGCAGCTTGGCTAGCGGCCCAGAGACCCAGTACTTC.